This T cell receptor beta chain was captured in a study of blood T cell repertoires in COVID-19. Study-level information: COVID-19 samples from acute and convalescent phases originated in the United States, Italy and Spain. The cDNA or gDNA used as material had been derived from T cells, B-cell-depleted T cells, or PBMCs.

The V end was cut by 0 bases, the J end by 0 bases, with 21 bases between. Germline CDR1 MGHRA, CDR2 YSYEKL. This CDR3 spans 19 amino acids. Per the study methods: The assay estimated nucleated cells by amplifying reference gene primers. This table comes from immunoSEQ multiplex PCR, and its TCRdb copy is limited to in-frame clones, with some not included. That table supplies the V and J calls and clone size; D and trimming were determined from the DNA. This repertoire shows 150,000 to 200,000 clones, around 90% found once; its top ten account for over 4.5%. The clonotype comes from a human donor in a cohort sampled during active COVID-19. V gene TRBV4-1 combines with J gene TRBJ2-7; a weak D match, TRBD1 (6 bases). The sample consisted of peripheral blood. CDR3 residues: CASSQDRVYGQSSSYEQYF. For the CDR3, the DNA is TGCGCCAGCAGCCAAGATCGCGTATACGGACAGTCAAGCTCCTACGAGCAGTACTTC.